This T cell receptor (beta chain) came from a study of blood T cell repertoires in COVID-19. Background on the study: PBMCs, B-cell-depleted T cells, or T cells provided the cDNA or gDNA that made up the material.

In the original processing: Estimation of nucleated cell counts relied on the amplification of reference gene primers. Produced via immunoSEQ multiplex PCR; TCRdb's table is partial and in-frame only. V, J and clone size are those of that table, while D and trimming were read from the DNA. The sample consists of fewer than 250,000 clones, about 86% of them appearing once. This clone was recorded a few times. The sequencing sample was made of PBMCs or T cells enriched from blood (not recorded which). This TCR was sampled from a woman between 35 and 50 years old with acute COVID-19.

CDR3 nucleotide sequence: TGTGCCAGCAGCTTGGAATGGCGGGGGCAGAATAACTATGGCTACACCTTC. Translation gives CASSLEWRGQNNYGYTF. The rearrangement links TRBV11-2 to TRBJ1-2; D is possibly TRBD1 (6 bases). CDR1 and CDR2 from the germline V gene are SGHAT and FQNNGV. The CDR3 sequence is 17 residues long. Between the trimmed V and J ends, which lost 3 bases and 1 base, there was a span of 18 bases. The full variable domain, completed using reference TRBV11-2 and TRBJ1-2, is EAGVAQSPRYKIIEKRQSVAFWCNPISGHATLYWYQQILGQGPKLLIQFQNNGVVDDSQLPKDRFSAERLKGVDSTLKIQPAKLEDSAVYLCASSLEWRGQNNYGYTFGSGTRLTVV.